One and the same sample provided the 14 T cell receptor beta chains below, sequenced in a study of blood T cells in healthy people across ages (dated by TCRdb to the mid-2010s). Library prep was done by 5' RACE. Sequencing used an Illumina HiSeq 2500. A second PCR of about 6 to 11 cycles was performed with a sample-barcoded 5' primer and a J-beta primer mix. TCRdb's own reprocessing of the public reads used fastp at Q25 and MiXCR and kept productive beta chains. Rows with a matching CDR3 protein are joined into one entry that keeps the most common DNA and genes. Counted in this sample were about 800,000 distinct CDR3 sequences; about half of them appeared once. The top ten hold around 18% of the sample. The sequenced sample consisted of blood. Receptor source: a man of 80 years or more in good health.

CDR3 sequence (DNA): TGTGCCAGCAGTAACCGGGCCGCCTACGAGCAGTACTTC. It is translated as CASSNRAAYEQYF. The V call is TRBV12-3 or TRBV12-4, the J call TRBJ2-7; D gene uncertain. The V end was cut by 5 bases, the J end by 2 bases, with 10 bases between. The CDR3 runs to 13 residues.

Ten or more counts support this clonotype. The gene calls are TRBV12-3 or TRBV12-4 and TRBJ2-1; 14 bases fit TRBD2. J lost 2 bases, V lost 6 bases, and 6 bases had no gene match. The CDR3 contains 17 residues. Written as DNA, the CDR3 is TGTGCCAGCAGCCGGACTAGCGGGAGGACCACCTACAATGAGCAGTTCTTC. It specifies CASSRTSGRTTYNEQFF.

The J gene is TRBJ2-3, the V gene TRBV28, with D uncertain. V was cut by 5 bases and J by 1 base, with 10 bases left in between. Germline assignment: CDR1 MDHEN and CDR2 SYDVKM. The CDR3 spans 14 residues. DNA of the CDR3: TGTGCCAGCAGTAAACAGCGCCGCACAGATACGCAGTATTTT. Translation gives CASSKQRRTDTQYF.

The V and J genes are TRBV20-1 and TRBJ2-1; D gene unclear. The CDR3 consists of 13 residues. V shed 1 base and J shed 14 bases, with 18 bases lying between them. Per germline, CDR1 DFQATT and CDR2 SNEGSKA (reference sequence). The CDR3: CSARVGVWRPEFF. In DNA, the CDR3 is TGCAGTGCTAGAGTAGGTGTATGGCGCCCCGAGTTCTTC.

The genes are TRBV7-2 and TRBJ2-3; a possible D gene is TRBD1 (6 bases). Germline values: CDR1 SGHTA, CDR2 FQGNSA. The CDR3 has 13 amino acids. The V gene lost 4 bases and the J gene lost 9 bases, with 14 bases spanning the gap. The chain's CDR3 is CASSSTGRMTQYF. CDR3 DNA: TGTGCCAGCAGCTCTACAGGGCGAATGACGCAGTATTTT.

The chain combines TRBV4-3 with TRBJ1-1; no clear D gene. The CDR3 runs 14 residues. V gave up 0 bases and J gave up 3 bases, with 8 bases separating them. CDR1 is LGHNA and CDR2 is YSLEER in the germline V gene. The CDR3 reads CASSQDVRHTEAFF. CDR3 coding DNA: TGCGCCAGCAGCCAAGACGTACGGCACACTGAAGCTTTCTTT.

The chain is built from TRBV27 and TRBJ2-5; D unclear. Germline V lookup: CDR1 MNHEY, CDR2 SMNVEV (reference sequence). The CDR3 consists of 14 residues. V lost 3 bases, J lost 3 bases, and 11 bases lay in between. CDR3 DNA: TGTGCCAGCAGTTTCTCGGCGAGTAAAGAGACCCAGTACTTC. It codes for CASSFSASKETQYF.

The V gene is TRBV9, the J gene TRBJ2-5; 7 bases line up with TRBD1. The germline V gene has CDR1 SGDLS and CDR2 YYNGEE. With 2 bases clipped from V and 4 bases from J, the junction kept 8 bases outside the gene matches. The CDR3 totals 15 residues. The CDR3 here is CASSVWDSVRETQYF. In DNA form, the CDR3 reads TGTGCCAGCAGCGTTTGGGACAGCGTCCGAGAGACCCAGTACTTC.

The rearrangement links TRBV10-3 to TRBJ1-1; 7 bases agree with TRBD1. The CDR3 spans 16 residues. Per the germline V gene, CDR1 is ENHRY and CDR2 is SYGVKD. Trimming at V came to 4 bases and at J to 1 base, leaving 9 bases not matched to a gene. The CDR3 DNA is TGTGCCATCAGTGGGGGTTTCGGGACAGAGAACACTGAAGCTTTCTTT. Its protein is CAISGGFGTENTEAFF.

This chain links TRBV12-3 or TRBV12-4 with TRBJ1-2; 9 nucleotides line up with TRBD1. V shed 7 bases, J shed 8 bases, and the junction held 11 bases outside the gene matches. There are 14 residues in the CDR3. This chain's CDR3 is CASTSTGGSRGYTF. The CDR3 nucleotides are TGTGCCAGCACTTCGACAGGGGGGTCTAGGGGCTACACCTTC.

The chain carries TRBV12-3 or TRBV12-4 and TRBJ2-7; the D gene is possibly TRBD1 (5 bases). Trimming took off 6 bases at V and 2 bases at J, with 14 bases between the two ends. This CDR3 has 14 residues. In nucleotides, the CDR3 is TGTGCCAGCAGCTTCAGGACACGTACCTACGAGCAGTACTTC. This encodes CASSFRTRTYEQYF.

Only one count was recorded for this clonotype. The chain joins TRBV11-2 to TRBJ2-2; TRBD2 matches 7 bases. With 2 bases clipped from V and 0 bases from J, the junction kept 3 bases outside the gene matches. The length of the CDR3 is 16 residues. CDR1 and CDR2 (germline): SGHAT, FQNNGV. CDR3 sequence (DNA): TGTGCCAGCAGCTTATCTAGCGGAACGAACACCGGGGAGCTGTTTTTT. Translated: CASSLSSGTNTGELFF.

This clonotype appeared a few times. The chain is built from TRBV5-1 and TRBJ2-7; tentatively, D is TRBD1 or TRBD2 (5 bases each). V was pared by 4 bases and J by 4 bases, with 18 bases between. This CDR3 contains 15 residues. The germline V gene encodes CDR1 SGHRS and CDR2 YFSETQ. CDR3 loop: CASSTAGTSTYEQYF. As DNA, the CDR3 is TGCGCCAGCAGCACCGCCGGGACCTCTACGTACGAGCAGTACTTC.

Of note for this clonotype: This may be a read error, as it is one base from a much larger clone. The rearrangement joins TRBV5-1 to TRBJ2-1; 10 bases are shared with TRBD1. Germline CDR1 reads SGHRS; CDR2 reads YFSETQ. CDR3 length: 15 amino acids. CDR3 in amino acids: CASSEGQGSYNDQFF. DNA of the CDR3: TGCGCCAGCAGCGAGGGACAGGGGTCCTACAATGATCAGTTCTTC.